This T cell receptor beta chain emerged from a study of monozygotic twins with inflammatory bowel disease (dated by TCRdb to the late 2010s). Regarding the study in general: The full study comprised 28 monozygotic twin pairs: nine German pairs (four IBD-concordant, five IBD-discordant) and 19 IBD-discordant Danish pairs. The search for disease-associated traits relied mainly on comparing, within discordant pairs, IBD patients with their genetically identical healthy co-twins. Each individual had, on average, about 151 000 unique TCRalpha sequences and 181 000 unique TCRbeta sequences available for analysis.

Receptor libraries were prepared by 5' RACE. Each TCR library was prepared from about 4,000 ng of total RNA. For each sample, cDNA synthesis was carried out in eight separate reactions using SMARTScribe reverse transcriptase. During cDNA synthesis, template switching introduced unique molecular identifiers that contained a 6-nucleotide sample barcode. TCRalpha and TCRbeta cDNA was amplified in two nested PCRs of 16 and 9 cycles, and bead purification was carried out after each PCR. Before amplification, the cDNA was both treated with uracil DNA-glycosylase and purified with the QIAquick PCR purification kit. The second PCR added Illumina TruSeq-compatible adapters along with sample-specific barcodes. Library quality and concentration were assessed using TapeStation and Qubit, and 5 to 6 ng of each library was pooled. The pooled libraries were sequenced with 2 x 100 bp reads and custom sequencing primers on an Illumina HiSeq2500 single-index Rapid Run. In the authors' own workflow: PCR and sequencing errors were corrected by UMI-based consensus assembly using MiGEC version 1.2.6. MiXCR version 2.1.1 was used to carry out V(D)J alignment, clonotype assembly and CDR3 extraction. To normalise gene usage, clonotype sharing and MAIT/NKT TCR abundance, the analysis used the top 1000, 10 000 and 20 000 clonotypes per sample. Diversity was computed as the inverse Simpson index with the vegan R package after downsampling to 27 000 UMIs. Paired Mann-Whitney U tests were applied to discordant twin pairs, and Benjamini-Hochberg correction was used for multiple testing. After the reads were reprocessed by TCRdb, one entry was made per CDR3 protein sequence, with no DNA. TCRdb, not the authors, supplied the V and J calls. Per the sample table, the count is about 330,000 distinct CDR3 sequences. The ten largest make up around 2% of the sample.

An approximately 2.3 ml peripheral blood sample was drawn into PAXgene tubes per donor and stored at -80°C. Without any T cell sorting, total RNA was extracted from whole blood using the PAXgene blood miRNA kit on an automated QIAcube. Deep TCRalpha and TCRbeta repertoire profiling with unique molecular barcoding was performed on peripheral blood of monozygotic twin pairs concordant or discordant for inflammatory bowel disease. Smoking habits were recorded for all twin pairs, and individuals were classified as current, former or never smokers. Comments on this clonotype: The specificity of this receptor is unknown.

The investigation overall reported the following: No single strong signal or clonotype linked to IBD turned up in the results, so the idea that one exists was not supported. Repertoire similarity did not differ between concordant and discordant twins, possibly due to limited statistical power. Compared with healthy twins, IBD patients had fewer clonotypes in common with other individuals, a difference most pronounced in patients showing signs of disease activity. Distinction between different T cell subtypes could not be achieved in the analysis. Background noise and inter-individual variability may have been introduced into the repertoires by the differing immunosuppressive treatments among patients. IBD patients had lower TCRbeta repertoire diversity, measured by the inverse Simpson index, than their healthy co-twins.

The germline V gene (reference sequence) gives CDR1 as SGHKS and CDR2 as YYEKEE. From the cysteine through the phenylalanine, the CDR3 covers 15 amino acids. This entry has no DNA. This receptor was obtained from a human donor with ulcerative colitis or Crohn's disease, or a healthy co-twin of an affected twin (not recorded which). The V gene is TRBV5-5 and the J gene is TRBJ1-2; the TCRdb D gene call, TRBD1, has no DNA to confirm it. Specimen: blood. CDR3 region: CASSLVTRGESGHTF.